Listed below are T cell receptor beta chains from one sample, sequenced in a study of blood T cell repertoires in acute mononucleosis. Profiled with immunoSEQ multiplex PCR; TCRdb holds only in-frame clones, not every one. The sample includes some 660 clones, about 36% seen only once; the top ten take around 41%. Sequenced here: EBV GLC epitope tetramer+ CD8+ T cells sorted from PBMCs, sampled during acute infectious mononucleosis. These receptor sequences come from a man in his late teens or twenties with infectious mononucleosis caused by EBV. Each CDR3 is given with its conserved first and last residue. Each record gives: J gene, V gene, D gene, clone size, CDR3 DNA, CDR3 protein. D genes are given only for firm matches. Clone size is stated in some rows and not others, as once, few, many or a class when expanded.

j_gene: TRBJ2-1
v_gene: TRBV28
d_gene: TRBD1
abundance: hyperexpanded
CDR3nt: TGTGCCAGCAGTTTTCCCAGGGGGATCTCCTACAATGAGCAGTTCTTC
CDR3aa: CASSFPRGISYNEQFF

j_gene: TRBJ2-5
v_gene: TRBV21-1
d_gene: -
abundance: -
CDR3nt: TGTGCCAGCAGCCCCCGTGGTAGCGGGAGTGTGGAGACCCAGTACTTC
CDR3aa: CASSPRGSGSVETQYF

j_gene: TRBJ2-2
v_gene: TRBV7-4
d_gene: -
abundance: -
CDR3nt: TGTGCCAGCAGTGAGGGTCAGATCGCCCCCGGGGAGCTGTTTTTT
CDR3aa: CASSEGQIAPGELFF

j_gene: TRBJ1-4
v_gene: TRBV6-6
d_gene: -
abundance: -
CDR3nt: -
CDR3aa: CASRAPSDRDNENCFF

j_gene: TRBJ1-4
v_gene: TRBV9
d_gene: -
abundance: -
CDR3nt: -
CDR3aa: CASSDGQVANMKNCFF

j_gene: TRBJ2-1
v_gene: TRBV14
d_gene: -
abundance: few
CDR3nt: TGTGCCAGCAGCGTAGTAGGCAATGAGCAGTTCTTC
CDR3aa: CASSVVGNEQFF

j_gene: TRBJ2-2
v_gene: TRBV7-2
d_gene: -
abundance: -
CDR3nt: TGTGCCAGCAGTGAGGGTCAGATCGCCCCCGGGGAGCTGTTTTTT
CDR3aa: CASSEGQIAPGELFF

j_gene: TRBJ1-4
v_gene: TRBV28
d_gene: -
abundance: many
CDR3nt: -
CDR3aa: CASSLIYEKLFFF

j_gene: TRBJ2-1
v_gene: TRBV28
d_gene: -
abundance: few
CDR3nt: TGTGCCAGCTGTTTTCCCAGGGGTATCTCCTACAATGAGCAGTTCTTC
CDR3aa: CASCFPRGISYNEQFF

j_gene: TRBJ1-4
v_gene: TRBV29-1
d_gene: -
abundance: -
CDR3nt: TGCTGGGTTGGCGCCGGGGGCACTAATGAAAAACTGTTTTTT
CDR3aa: CWVGAGGTNEKLFF

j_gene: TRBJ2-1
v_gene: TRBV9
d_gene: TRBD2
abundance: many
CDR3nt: TGTGCCAGCAGGCTACGAGGGAGGGGAATCGTCAACAATGAGCAGTTCTTC
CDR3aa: CASRLRGRGIVNNEQFF

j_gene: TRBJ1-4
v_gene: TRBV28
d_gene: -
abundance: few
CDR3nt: TGTGCCAGCTCACCACCTGCTTGGAATGAAAAACTGTTTTTT
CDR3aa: CASSPPAWNEKLFF

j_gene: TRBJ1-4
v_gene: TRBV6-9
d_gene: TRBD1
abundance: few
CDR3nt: TGTGCCAGTCGCGCCCCATCAGACAGGGATAATGAAAAACTGTTTTTT
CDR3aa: CASRAPSDRDNEKLFF

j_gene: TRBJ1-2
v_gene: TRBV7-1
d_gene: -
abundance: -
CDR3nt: TGTGCCAGCAGCTATTTAGTTCACGAGGGAAAGATCTATGGCTACACCTTC
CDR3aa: CASSYLVHEGKIYGYTF

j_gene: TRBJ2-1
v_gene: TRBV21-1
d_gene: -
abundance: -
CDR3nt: TGTGCCAGCAGCGTAGTAGGCAATGAGCAGTTCTTC
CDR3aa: CASSVVGNEQFF

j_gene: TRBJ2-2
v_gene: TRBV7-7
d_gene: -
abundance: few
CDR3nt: TGTGCCAGCAGTGAGGGTCAGATCGCCCCCGGGGAGCTGTTTTTT
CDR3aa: CASSEGQIAPGELFF

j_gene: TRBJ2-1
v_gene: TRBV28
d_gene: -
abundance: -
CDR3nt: TGTGCCAGCAGTTTTCCCAGGGGTATCTCCTACTATGAGCAGTTCTTC
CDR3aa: CASSFPRGISYYEQFF

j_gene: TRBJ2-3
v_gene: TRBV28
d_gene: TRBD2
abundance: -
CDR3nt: TGTGCCAGCTGTTTTTGCGGGAGGGCCTGGGAAGATACGCAGTATTTT
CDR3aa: CASCFCGRAWEDTQYF

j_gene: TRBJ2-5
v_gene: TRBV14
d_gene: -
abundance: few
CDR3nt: TGTGCCTGCAGCCCCCGTTGTAGCGTGAGTGTGGAGACCCAGTACTTC
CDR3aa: CACSPRCSVSVETQYF

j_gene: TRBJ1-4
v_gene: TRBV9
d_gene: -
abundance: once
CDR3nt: TGTGCCTGCTGCGACGGACAAGTTGCAACTAATGAAATACTGTTTTTT
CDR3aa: CACCDGQVATNEILFF

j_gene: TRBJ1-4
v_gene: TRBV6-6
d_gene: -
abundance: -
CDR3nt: TGTGCCAGTCGCTCCCCATCAGACAGTGATAATGAAAAACTGTTTTTT
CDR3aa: CASRSPSDSDNEKLFF

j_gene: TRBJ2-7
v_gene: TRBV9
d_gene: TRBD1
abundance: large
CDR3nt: TGTGCCAGCAGCGTAGGGACAGGAATCTCCTACGAGCAGTACTTC
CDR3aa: CASSVGTGISYEQYF

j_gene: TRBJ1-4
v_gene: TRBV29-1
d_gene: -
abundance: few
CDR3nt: TGCATCGGTGGCGCCGGGGGCACTAATGAAAAACTGTTTTTT
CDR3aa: CIGGAGGTNEKLFF

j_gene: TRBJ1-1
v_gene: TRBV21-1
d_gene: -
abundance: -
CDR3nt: TGTGCCAGCAGTCGCACTGAAGCTTTCTTT
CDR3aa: CASSRTEAFF

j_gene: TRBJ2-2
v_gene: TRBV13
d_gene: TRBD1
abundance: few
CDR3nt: TGTGCCAGCAGCCCTGGGACAGTCTCGAACACCGGGGAGCTGTTTTTT
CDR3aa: CASSPGTVSNTGELFF

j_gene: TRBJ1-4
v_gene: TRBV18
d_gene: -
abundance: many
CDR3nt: TGTGCCAGCAGCGACGGACAAGTTGCAACTAATGAAAAACTGTTTTTT
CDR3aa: CASSDGQVATNEKLFF

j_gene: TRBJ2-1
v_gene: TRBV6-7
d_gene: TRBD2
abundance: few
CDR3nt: TGTGCCAGCAGGCTACGAGGGAGGGGAATCGTCAACAATGAGCAGTTCTTC
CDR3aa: CASRLRGRGIVNNEQFF

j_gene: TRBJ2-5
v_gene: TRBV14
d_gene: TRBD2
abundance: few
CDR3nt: TGTGCCCGCAGCCCCCGTGGTAGCGGGAGTGGGGAGACCCAGTACTTC
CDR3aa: CARSPRGSGSGETQYF

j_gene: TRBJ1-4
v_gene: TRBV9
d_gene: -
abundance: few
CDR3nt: -
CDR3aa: CASSEDKLQLMKNCFF

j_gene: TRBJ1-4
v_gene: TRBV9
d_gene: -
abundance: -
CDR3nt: TGTGCCAGCAGCGACGGACAAGTTGCAACTAATGATGAAAAACTGTTTTTT
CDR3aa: CASSDGQVATNDEKLFF

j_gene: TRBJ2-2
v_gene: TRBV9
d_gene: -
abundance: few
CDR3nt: -
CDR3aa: CASSPGTVSNTGSCFF

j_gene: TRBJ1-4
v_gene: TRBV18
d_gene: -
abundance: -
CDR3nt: TGTGCCAGCTCACCACCTGCTTGGAATGAAAAAACTGTTTTT
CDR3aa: CASSPPAWNEKTVF

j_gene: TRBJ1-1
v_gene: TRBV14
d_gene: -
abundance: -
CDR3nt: TGTGCCAGCAGCCAGGCAGGAGCCCTTAACACTGAGGCTTTCTTT
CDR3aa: CASSQAGALNTEAFF

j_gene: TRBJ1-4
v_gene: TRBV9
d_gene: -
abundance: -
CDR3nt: TGTGCCAGCAGCGACGGACATGTTGCATCTAATGAAAAACTGTTTTTT
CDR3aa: CASSDGHVASNEKLFF